One T cell receptor beta chain is described in this entry. The target antigen is unknown. The data were taken from a study of T cells expressing NK-cell markers. Study-level information: Repertoires of TCR beta were obtained from T cells sorted as CD3+CD56+NKG2C+, CD3+CD56+NKG2C- and CD3+CD56-NKG2C+. Seropositivity for HCMV was found in most of the eight sequenced donors, with one seronegative. Study-wide results and caveats: Among several donors, these clonotypes also ranked first in the CD3+CD56-NKG2C+ fraction. Six donors carried dominant NKG2C+ clonotypes that made up roughly 1.0-7.5% of their CD8+ T cells.

TCRdb reprocessed the 5' RACE reads and reports one entry per CDR3 protein, with no DNA. The sample has 440,000 or so distinct CDR3 sequences. CDR1 is LGHNA and CDR2 is YNFKEQ in the germline V gene. CDR3 length: 15 residues. Sequencing used blood T cells: a sorted CD56 or NKG2C T cell subset, CD4+ or CD8+ T cells, or bulk PBMC T cells (not recorded which). The TCR was taken from a woman between 18 and 75 years old in good health. V gene TRBV4-2 combines with J gene TRBJ2-3. CDR3 sequence: CASSQLGRSTDTQYF.